This is a list of T cell receptor beta chains from one sample in a study of T cells after yellow fever vaccination. Using its own MiXCR run on the 5' RACE reads, TCRdb lists one record per CDR3 protein. The repertoire holds around 320,000 distinct CDR3 sequences, with about 10% as singletons. The sequenced sample was CD4+ T cells sorted from PBMCs, obtained 5 days after the yellow fever booster vaccination. These receptors were obtained from a man in his late teens or twenties who received the YFV17D yellow fever vaccine. The CDR3 runs from the conserved cysteine through the conserved F or W. The D gene is left open where the match is weak. Where a row states a size, it is once, few, many or the class of an expanded clone; other rows omit it.

D gene,J gene,clone size,CDR3 length,V gene,CDR3 protein,CDR3 DNA
.,TRBJ2-2,many,16,TRBV4-2,CASSQLGSATAGELFF,TGTGCCAGCAGCCAATTAGGGTCGGCTACGGCCGGGGAGCTGTTTTTT
.,TRBJ2-7,few,16,TRBV4-1,CASSQGRGAGGYEQYF,TGCGCCAGCAGCCAAGGGAGGGGGGCAGGGGGCTACGAGCAGTACTTC
TRBD1,TRBJ1-1,few,13,TRBV3-1,CATGQGGTGEAFF,TGTGCCACTGGACAGGGGGGCACCGGTGAAGCTTTCTTT
.,TRBJ2-1,few,18,TRBV19,CASSIRWGSESSYNEQFF,TGTGCCAGTAGTATTAGGTGGGGTAGCGAGAGCTCCTACAATGAGCAGTTCTTC
.,TRBJ2-2,.,13,TRBV20-1,CSPLSDNTGELFF,TGCAGCCCCCTTTCAGACAACACCGGGGAGCTGTTTTTT
TRBD1,TRBJ2-7,.,14,TRBV25-1,CASSDVRGSYEQYF,TGTGCCAGCAGTGATGTCAGGGGGTCGTACGAGCAGTACTTC
.,TRBJ2-5,.,16,TRBV6-2/TRBV6-3,CASSYAGRTHEETQYF,TGTGCCAGCAGTTACGCGGGGCGAACCCACGAAGAGACCCAGTACTTC
TRBD1,TRBJ2-7,.,14,TRBV3-1,CASSQDRGTYEQYF,TGTGCCAGCAGCCAGGACAGGGGGACCTACGAGCAGTACTTC
.,TRBJ2-1,many,13,TRBV7-9,CASRPTGSNEQFF,TGTGCCAGCAGACCGACCGGTTCAAATGAGCAGTTCTTC
TRBD1,TRBJ2-5,many,14,TRBV24-1,CATAPGGRQETQYF,TGTGCCACGGCACCAGGGGGCCGGCAAGAGACCCAGTACTTC
.,TRBJ2-1,.,12,TRBV20-1,CSARHLQGEQFF,TGCAGTGCTAGACACCTTCAAGGTGAGCAGTTCTTC
.,TRBJ1-2,.,15,TRBV5-1,CASSWGPETFYGYTF,TGCGCCAGCAGCTGGGGGCCGGAGACTTTCTATGGCTACACCTTC
TRBD2,TRBJ2-1,.,17,TRBV5-1,CASSPLTSSWPDNEQFF,TGCGCCAGCAGCCCGTTGACTAGCTCCTGGCCGGACAATGAGCAGTTCTTC
TRBD1,TRBJ2-2,few,17,TRBV6-2/TRBV6-3,CASSSGTGGFMAGELFF,TGTGCCAGCTCCTCCGGGACAGGGGGTTTTATGGCCGGGGAGCTGTTTTTT
TRBD2,TRBJ2-3,.,17,TRBV11-3,CASSLGFVGSGRDTQYF,TGTGCCAGCAGCTTAGGCTTCGTCGGTAGCGGGCGCGATACGCAGTATTTT
.,TRBJ1-1,.,14,TRBV9,CASSESQTNTEAFF,TGTGCCAGCAGCGAATCACAAACGAACACTGAAGCTTTCTTT
.,TRBJ2-1,few,11,TRBV10-3,CAISESYEQFF,TGTGCCATCAGTGAGTCCTATGAGCAGTTCTTC
.,TRBJ2-1,.,14,TRBV6-2/TRBV6-3,CASSFRVTSNEQFF,TGTGCCAGCAGTTTCAGGGTTACCTCCAATGAGCAGTTCTTC
TRBD1,TRBJ2-3,many,15,TRBV4-3,CASSDPGGATDTQYF,TGCGCCAGCAGCGACCCAGGGGGCGCCACAGATACGCAGTATTTT
.,TRBJ2-5,.,13,TRBV7-3,CASSLNTEETQYF,TGTGCCAGCAGCTTAAATACCGAAGAGACCCAGTACTTC
.,TRBJ1-4,.,16,TRBV4-3,CASSQGRTGFNEKLFF,TGCGCCAGCAGCCAGGGACGTACAGGGTTTAATGAAAAACTGTTTTTT
.,TRBJ2-1,few,13,TRBV10-3,CAISDQVRDEQFF,TGTGCCATCAGTGACCAGGTTCGAGATGAGCAGTTCTTC
TRBD2,TRBJ2-3,many,12,TRBV10-2,CASSSGADTQYF,TGCGCCAGCTCTAGCGGGGCAGATACGCAGTATTTT
.,TRBJ1-4,.,13,TRBV10-3,CATSGTGTEKLFF,TGTGCCACCTCCGGGACCGGTACTGAAAAACTGTTTTTT
.,TRBJ2-3,few,12,TRBV2,CARRGGTDTQYF,TGTGCCAGGAGGGGGGGGACAGATACGCAGTATTTT
TRBD1,TRBJ1-5,.,14,TRBV6-2/TRBV6-3,CASRGTGNSQPQHF,TGTGCCAGCAGAGGGACAGGGAATAGCCAGCCCCAGCATTTT
.,TRBJ1-2,.,13,TRBV9,CASSEGALYGYTF,TGTGCCAGCAGCGAAGGGGCCCTCTATGGCTACACCTTC
TRBD1,TRBJ1-1,.,12,TRBV5-1,CASSGDRGGAFF,TGCGCCAGCAGCGGTGACAGGGGGGGAGCTTTCTTT
TRBD2,TRBJ2-2,.,12,TRBV20-1,CSTPSGTGELFF,TGCAGTACCCCTAGCGGGACCGGGGAGCTGTTTTTT
.,TRBJ1-2,.,12,TRBV7-9,CASSLRVDGYTF,TGTGCCAGCAGCCTCAGGGTTGATGGCTACACCTTC
.,TRBJ2-3,.,16,TRBV11-2,CASSQGGSTQYDTQYF,TGTGCCAGCAGCCAAGGAGGGTCCACCCAGTATGATACGCAGTATTTT
.,TRBJ1-5,many,13,TRBV12-3/TRBV12-4,CASSSQPMEPQHF,TGTGCCAGCAGTTCCCAACCGATGGAGCCCCAGCATTTT
TRBD2,TRBJ2-5,many,16,TRBV20-1,CSARDTSGGAAETQYF,TGCAGTGCTAGAGATACTAGCGGGGGGGCCGCAGAGACCCAGTACTTC
TRBD1,TRBJ2-7,.,14,TRBV13,CASRIRQGPYEQYF,TGTGCCAGCAGAATCCGACAGGGGCCCTACGAGCAGTACTTC
TRBD1,TRBJ1-1,.,16,TRBV18,CASSPTGGPMNTEAFF,TGTGCCAGCTCACCTACAGGGGGCCCCATGAACACTGAAGCTTTCTTT
.,TRBJ2-2,few,14,TRBV4-1,CASSHHGNTGELFF,TGCGCCAGCAGCCACCATGGGAACACCGGGGAGCTGTTTTTT
.,TRBJ2-3,.,14,TRBV24-1,CATKKTGETDTQYF,TGTGCCACCAAAAAGACTGGGGAGACAGATACGCAGTATTTT
.,TRBJ1-5,few,14,TRBV7-2,CASSFAGQNQPQHF,TGTGCCAGCAGCTTTGCCGGACAAAATCAGCCCCAGCATTTT
.,TRBJ1-1,few,19,TRBV12-3/TRBV12-4,CASSFSGRPSVFMNTEAFF,TGTGCCAGCAGTTTCAGCGGCCGTCCTTCAGTATTCATGAACACTGAAGCTTTCTTT
.,TRBJ1-5,.,16,TRBV6-2/TRBV6-3,CASSYSASRGNQPQHF,TGTGCCAGCAGTTACTCGGCCTCCAGAGGCAATCAGCCCCAGCATTTT
.,TRBJ1-2,.,13,TRBV5-1,CASSLSRLYGYTF,TGCGCCAGCAGCTTGAGTCGTCTCTATGGCTACACCTTC
TRBD1,TRBJ2-7,few,12,TRBV5-4,CASSPNRGEQYF,TGTGCCAGCAGCCCAAACAGGGGAGAGCAGTACTTC
TRBD2,TRBJ2-2,few,16,TRBV7-8,CASSARGGGGSGELFF,TGTGCCAGCAGCGCACGAGGCGGGGGTGGGTCCGGGGAGCTGTTTTTT
.,TRBJ1-5,few,15,TRBV7-2,CASSLVSGPAAPQHF,TGTGCCAGCAGCTTAGTATCGGGCCCCGCGGCCCCCCAGCATTTT
.,TRBJ1-3,few,14,TRBV28,CASSSPGVGNTIYF,TGTGCCAGCAGTTCTCCAGGGGTGGGAAACACCATATATTTT
TRBD1,TRBJ2-5,.,15,TRBV2,CASSSDRGWGETQYF,TGTGCCAGCAGTTCAGACAGGGGTTGGGGAGAGACCCAGTACTTC
TRBD2,TRBJ2-1,.,17,TRBV4-2,CASSQGPSPGLADEQFF,TGTGCCAGCAGCCAAGGCCCTTCCCCGGGACTAGCGGATGAGCAGTTCTTC
.,TRBJ2-6,few,15,TRBV6-5,CASSDRSPGANVLTF,TGTGCCAGCAGTGACAGGAGTCCTGGGGCCAACGTCCTGACTTTC
.,TRBJ1-2,few,15,TRBV5-5,CASSLLQGVNYGYTF,TGTGCCAGCAGCTTGCTTCAGGGAGTAAACTATGGCTACACCTTC
.,TRBJ2-2,.,16,TRBV7-2,CASSLESGVGTGELFF,TGTGCCAGCAGCTTAGAATCAGGGGTGGGCACCGGGGAGCTGTTTTTT
.,TRBJ2-3,.,15,TRBV9,CASSPSPRGTDTQYF,TGTGCCAGCAGCCCATCTCCCAGGGGCACAGATACGCAGTATTTT
.,TRBJ2-6,many,18,TRBV4-3,CASSQEWRQGHGANVLTF,TGCGCCAGCAGCCAAGAGTGGAGGCAGGGGCACGGGGCCAACGTCCTGACTTTC
.,TRBJ2-7,.,14,TRBV5-5,CASSLAASAREQYF,TGTGCCAGCAGCTTGGCGGCGTCAGCTCGCGAGCAGTACTTC